Below are 32 T cell receptor beta chains sequenced from a single sample in a study of molecular identifiers for immune sequencing clone quantification. TCRdb re-called the PCR reads through MiXCR, storing one row per CDR3 protein. Of around 100,000 distinct CDR3 sequences in the sample, roughly 34% were seen once. Material for sequencing was naive CD8+ T cells from blood, with Jurkat cell RNA spiked in. As to subset: FACS-sorted CD8+CD4-CCR7+CD45RA+ naive T cells. The receptors originated from a human donor in good health. Some libraries in this study had Jurkat cell RNA spiked in.

This chain joins TRBV6-5 and TRBJ2-1; 10 nucleotides line up with TRBD1. The germline V gene has CDR1 MNHEY and CDR2 SVGAGI. This CDR3 comprises 15 residues. After removal of 4 bases from V and 6 bases from J, the junction contained 6 bases not matched to a gene. The CDR3: CASSSGQGRVNEQFF. The DNA of the CDR3 is TGTGCCAGCAGTTCGGGACAGGGGAGGGTCAATGAGCAGTTCTTC.

This clonotype was seen many times. The chain links TRBV7-6 to TRBJ1-1; D is unresolved. CDR3 length: 13 residues. Germline values: CDR1 SGHVS, CDR2 FNYEAQ. The ends were cut back, 7 bases at V and 5 bases at J, with 14 bases in the middle. This CDR3 is CASKEGMGTEAFF. The CDR3 nucleotides are TGTGCCAGCAAAGAGGGAATGGGAACTGAAGCTTTCTTT.

This clonotype was observed many times. This chain uses TRBV28 with TRBJ1-5; TRBD1 aligns across 9 bases. The V gene end was trimmed by 5 bases and the J gene end by 2 bases; junction bases not matched to a gene: 16. Germline CDR1 and CDR2: MDHEN and SYDVKM. The length of the CDR3 is 19 residues. The CDR3 DNA follows: TGTGCCAGCAGTGCTTGGGACAGGGATCCCCGAAGTGGCAATCAGCCCCAGCATTTT. Protein: CASSAWDRDPRSGNQPQHF.

A remark on this clonotype: The conserved closing phenylalanine or tryptophan is absent in this CDR3, likely reflecting a read error. It is unclear where the CDR3 begins or ends on the DNA, so no DNA is shown, and the CDR3 is as TCRdb lists it. The rearrangement uses TRBV18 and TRBJ1-6. Germline lookup yields CDR1 KGHSH and CDR2 LQKENI. The CDR3 spans 17 residues, counting both ends. CDR3 in amino acids: CASSPGSLLGYNSPPHY.

In this sample, this clonotype turned up a few times. The V call is TRBV5-1, the J call TRBJ2-7, with TRBD2 identical over 7 bases. After removal of 10 bases from V and 0 bases from J, the junction contained 13 bases not matched to a gene. Germline CDR1 and CDR2: SGHRS and YFSETQ. This CDR3 is built from 15 residues. The CDR3 here is CAAAGRTRSSYEQYF. CDR3 coding DNA: TGCGCCGCAGCCGGCCGGACTAGGAGCTCCTACGAGCAGTACTTC.

This clonotype was seen repeatedly, ten times or more. The V call is TRBV6-6, the J call TRBJ1-4; 7 bases are shared with TRBD1. Per the germline V gene, CDR1 is MNHNY and CDR2 is SVGAGI (reference sequence). With 0 bases clipped from V and 4 bases from J, the junction kept 5 bases outside the gene matches. This CDR3 comprises 16 residues. CDR3 DNA sequence: TGTGCCAGCAGTTACTCGTACGGGACAGATAATGAAAAACTGTTTTTT. It translates to CASSYSYGTDNEKLFF.

This clonotype has only a few counts. This chain joins TRBV7-8 and TRBJ2-7; D gene uncertain. Germline V gene sequence: CDR1 SGHVS, CDR2 FQNEAQ. This CDR3 has 13 amino acids. The DNA of the CDR3 is TGTGCTACCACCTACTCCATTAGCTACGAGCAGTACTTC. Its protein product is CATTYSISYEQYF.

This clonotype came up many times. J is TRBJ2-7 and V is TRBV29-1, with D possibly matching TRBD1 (6 bases). The CDR3 has 11 amino acids. Trimming stripped 6 bases from V and 7 bases from J, with 13 bases between. Germline V CDR1 and CDR2: SQVTM, ANQGSEA. This CDR3 is CSVKDSWEQYF. The CDR3 coding sequence is TGCAGCGTAAAGGACAGTTGGGAGCAGTACTTC.

V and J are TRBV19 and TRBJ2-3; D gene ambiguous. Per germline, CDR1 LNHDA and CDR2 SQIVND (reference sequence). The CDR3 totals 12 residues. V was shortened by 3 bases and J by 7 bases, with 8 bases between the two germline ends. The CDR3: CASSIERHTQYF. For the CDR3, the DNA is TGTGCCAGTAGTATCGAGCGTCATACGCAGTATTTT.

The chain carries TRBV7-9 and TRBJ1-1, with 7 positions matching TRBD1. This CDR3 is built from 12 residues. V was clipped by 8 bases and J by 8 bases; unmatched bases: 8. Germline assignment: CDR1 SEHNR and CDR2 FQNEAQ (reference sequence). As DNA, the CDR3 is TGTGCCAGCTGTTACAGGGGCGGGGAAGCTTTCTTT. This sequence encodes CASCYRGGEAFF.

Note on this clonotype: A junction end diverges from the germline sequence, so it may reflect a read error. V usage is TRBV7-9 and J usage is TRBJ2-4; tentatively, D is TRBD1 (6 bases). The CDR3 consists of 16 residues. Germline values: CDR1 SEHNR, CDR2 FQNEAQ (reference sequence). DNA for the CDR3: TGTGCCAGCAGCGTAGCTGCAGGACAGTTTAAAAACATTCAGTACTTC. Translating it yields CASSVAAGQFKNIQYF.

In the case of this clonotype: A much larger clone differs by one base, so this may be a read error. The chain carries TRBV5-3 and TRBJ2-7; 8 bases are shared with TRBD2. TRBV5-3 is known as an ORF, though its function is uncertain. The CDR3 runs to 15 residues. CDR3: CASSFGRSGSNEQCF. In DNA, the CDR3 is TGTGCCAGCAGCTTTGGACGAAGCGGGAGTAACGAGCAGTGCTTC.

This chain connects TRBV20-1 to TRBJ2-7; unclear D gene. The CDR3 runs to 16 residues. V lost 5 bases to trimming and J lost 0 bases, with 20 bases between them. Germline V gives CDR1 DFQATT, CDR2 SNEGSKA (reference sequence). DNA of the CDR3: TGCAGTGCTCCAGAGGACGGACCTAAATCCTCCTACGAGCAGTACTTC. Protein sequence: CSAPEDGPKSSYEQYF.

Worth noting for this clonotype: A junction boundary mismatches the germline segment, possibly from a read error. Here the CDR3 reads CASSPISGQSGNTINF. The CDR3 coding sequence is TGTGCCAGCAGCCCAATTTCCGGGCAGTCAGGAAACACCATAAATTTT. The J gene is TRBJ1-3, the V gene TRBV7-9; D remains unclear. The CDR3 sequence is 16 residues long. CDR1 is SEHNR and CDR2 is FQNEAQ in the germline V gene (reference sequence).

The chain links TRBV19 to TRBJ1-1; a weak D match, TRBD1 (5 bases). CDR3 length: 15 amino acids. Germline CDR1 is LNHDA and CDR2 is SQIVND (reference sequence). The V gene lost 3 bases and the J gene lost 4 bases, with 15 bases spanning the gap. CDR3 nucleotides: TGTGCCAGTAGTATGGCAGGGACTCAACTCACTGAAGCTTTCTTT. Its protein product is CASSMAGTQLTEAFF.

The chain joins TRBV28 to TRBJ2-3; the D is unclear. Looked up from germline, CDR1 is MDHEN and CDR2 is SYDVKM. Trimming removed 2 bases from V and 5 bases from J, with 14 bases in between. The CDR3 consists of 15 residues. This CDR3 is CASSLRDTPGDTQYF. CDR3 sequence (DNA): TGTGCCAGCAGTTTACGTGACACCCCGGGAGATACGCAGTATTTT.

The table lists this clonotype with many counts. The chain uses TRBV29-1 and TRBJ2-2; D perhaps matches TRBD1 (6 bases). Germline loops: CDR1 SQVTM, CDR2 ANQGSEA. V was pared by 4 bases and J by 4 bases, with 22 bases between. This CDR3 region has 17 residues. The CDR3: CSVGGHDSVLGTGELFF. CDR3 in DNA: TGCAGCGTTGGGGGGCATGACTCTGTTCTTGGCACCGGGGAGCTGTTTTTT.

The chain links TRBV9 to TRBJ2-3, with D unresolved. This CDR3 is 15 amino acids long. V lost 0 bases, J lost 0 bases, and 8 bases lay in between. From germline, CDR1 is SGDLS and CDR2 YYNGEE. CDR3 residues: CASSVVPRSTDTQYF. In DNA form, the CDR3 reads TGTGCCAGCAGCGTAGTGCCCAGAAGCACAGATACGCAGTATTTT.

This clonotype has ten or more counts. The chain has TRBV28 and TRBJ2-7, with TRBD1 as a possible D gene (5 bases). The germline V gene encodes CDR1 MDHEN and CDR2 SYDVKM. The CDR3 is 16 residues long. Trimming took off 2 bases at V and 0 bases at J, with 14 bases between the two ends. This chain's CDR3 is CASSLGAFPRSYEQYF. CDR3 bases: TGTGCCAGCAGTTTAGGGGCCTTCCCCCGCTCCTACGAGCAGTACTTC.

The DNA for the CDR3 is TGTGCCAGCAGCCGGGTCCTCTACGAGCAGTACTTC. Protein: CASSRVLYEQYF. This rearrangement joins TRBV28 to TRBJ2-7; no clear D gene. The CDR3 contains 12 residues. The V gene's germline CDR1 is MDHEN and CDR2 SYDVKM. V was clipped by 6 bases and J by 3 bases, with 9 bases between them.

This clonotype was recorded only once. The gene calls are TRBV5-1 and TRBJ2-5, with D perhaps matching TRBD2 (5 bases). V shed 3 bases and J shed 5 bases, with 20 bases lying between them. The germline gives CDR1 SGHRS, CDR2 YFSETQ. CDR3 length: 16 residues. The CDR3 spells CASSWEWLAPSETQYF. CDR3 in DNA: TGCGCCAGCAGCTGGGAGTGGCTAGCCCCAAGTGAGACCCAGTACTTC.

The chain uses TRBV7-6 and TRBJ2-7; the match to TRBD1 covers 7 bases. Germline CDR1 is SGHVS and CDR2 is FNYEAQ. J was trimmed by 3 bases and V by 5 bases; bases with no gene match: 4. This CDR3 has 13 amino acids. This chain's CDR3 is CASSDRDSYEQYF. For the CDR3, the DNA is TGTGCCAGCAGCGACCGGGACAGCTACGAGCAGTACTTC.

Worth noting for this clonotype: A much larger clone is a single base away; this may be a read error. CDR3 sequence: CASSQDRNQPQQF. CDR3 DNA: TGTGCCAGCAGCCAAGATCGCAATCAGCCCCAGCAATTT. This chain uses TRBV4-2 with TRBJ1-5, with D uncertain. The CDR3 is 13 residues long. Germline V gene data show CDR1 as LGHNA and CDR2 as YNFKEQ.

With respect to this clonotype: One junction end does not reproduce the germline sequence, and a read error may be involved. The rearrangement joins TRBV7-8 to TRBJ2-3, with no clear D. Germline loops: CDR1 SGHVS, CDR2 FQNEAQ. This CDR3 has 14 residues. CDR3 coding DNA: TGTGTCAGCAGCAAAAGGGCTAGCACAGATACGCAGTATTTT. Its protein is CVSSKRASTDTQYF.

Comments on this clonotype: This may be a read error, as it is one base from a much larger clone. This rearrangement joins TRBV5-5 to TRBJ1-2; weak D call: TRBD1 (5 bases). The V gene's germline CDR1 is SGHKS and CDR2 YYEKEE (reference sequence). CDR3 length equals 15 residues. V was shortened by 4 bases and J by 4 bases, with 17 bases between the two germline ends. In DNA, the CDR3 is TGTGCCAGCAGCCTGGGCGGGGGTGATATCTATGGCTACACCTTC. It translates to CASSLGGGDIYGYTF.

V gene TRBV7-9 combines with J gene TRBJ2-3, with 12 bases that match TRBD2. This CDR3 is 18 amino acids long. CDR1 and CDR2 (germline): SEHNR, FQNEAQ (reference sequence). Trimming removed 5 bases from V and 4 bases from J; junction bases left unmatched: 13. CDR3 bases: TGTGCCAGCAGCCTTAGACTAGCGGGAGATAGAGGTGCAGATACGCAGTATTTT. Translated, it gives CASSLRLAGDRGADTQYF.

The CDR3 DNA reads TGTGCCAGCAGTTTCACCCAATGGGGGGGCTTAGACAATGAGCAGTTCTTC. Residues: CASSFTQWGGLDNEQFF. The V call is TRBV6-5, the J call TRBJ2-1; D is perhaps TRBD2 (7 bases). Trimming took 4 bases from V and 5 from J, leaving 21 bases between them. The CDR3 is made up of 17 amino acids. Germline CDR1 and CDR2: MNHEY and SVGAGI.

This clonotype was detected ten times or more. This chain joins TRBV9 and TRBJ2-1; D uncertain. CDR3 length: 13 amino acids. V was shortened by 0 bases and J by 9 bases, with 10 bases between the two germline ends. The germline V gene encodes CDR1 SGDLS and CDR2 YYNGEE. CDR3 bases: TGTGCCAGCAGCGTAGGAAATACAATTGAGCAGTTCTTC. Translation gives CASSVGNTIEQFF.

This clonotype was seen only a few times. J is TRBJ2-1 and V is TRBV27; D unclear. The CDR3 spans 17 residues. Germline CDR1 reads MNHEY; CDR2 reads SMNVEV (reference sequence). V was clipped by 7 bases and J by 5 bases, with 24 bases between them. CDR3 bases: TGTGCCAGCAAACGCTTTTCCGGGTCCTATGGAGACAATGAGCAGTTCTTC. It encodes CASKRFSGSYGDNEQFF.

This clonotype was counted only a few times. The V and J genes are TRBV6-5 and TRBJ1-5; the D gene is possibly TRBD1 (5 bases). V lost 10 bases and J 1 base, leaving 20 bases between the germline ends. The germline CDR1 and CDR2 sequences are MNHEY and SVGAGI. The CDR3 covers 16 residues. The CDR3 region is CAMQRGGSGSNQPQHF. The CDR3 DNA sequence: TGTGCCATGCAGCGGGGGGGATCAGGGAGCAATCAGCCCCAGCATTTT.

For this clonotype: This may arise from a read error, as a much more abundant clone is one base away. V gene TRBV7-8 combines with J gene TRBJ2-1; 7 bases are a match to TRBD2. The CDR3 consists of 17 residues. The germline V gene has CDR1 SGHVS and CDR2 FQNEAQ. This chain's CDR3 is CASSLVSRESSYKEQFF. As DNA, the CDR3 is TGTGCCAGCAGCTTAGTTTCGCGGGAGAGCTCCTACAAAGAGCAGTTCTTC.

A note on this clonotype: The junction shows a germline mismatch at one end, possibly a read error. The CDR3 is CATDAGLNTEAIF. CDR3 nucleotide sequence: TGCGCCACCGATGCAGGGCTAAACACTGAAGCTATCTTT. The chain joins TRBV10-3 to TRBJ1-1, with D possibly matching TRBD1 (5 bases). This CDR3 has 13 residues. The germline CDR1 and CDR2 sequences are ENHRY and SYGVKD.